What follows describes a single T cell receptor (beta chain). These data are taken from a study of technical replicates of blood from a handful of donors. Produced via immunoSEQ multiplex PCR; TCRdb's table is partial and in-frame only. The sample lists about 76,000 clones; roughly 90% were seen once. Germline V CDR1 and CDR2: PRHDT, FYEKMQ (reference sequence). V lost 9 bases, J lost 7 bases, and 16 bases lay in between. This CDR3 contains 12 residues. The sequence was obtained from a human donor in good health. This chain uses TRBV13 with TRBJ2-7; D might be TRBD2 (5 bases). The sample consisted of T cells isolated from PBMCs. Here the CDR3 DNA reads TGTGCCAGTTCGGGTTCTCGGAGGGAGCAGTACTTC. Its translation is CASSGSRREQYF. The complete variable domain, with remaining parts taken from reference TRBV13 and TRBJ2-7, reads AAGVIQSPRHLIKEKRETATLKCYPIPRHDTVYWYQQGPGQDPQFLISFYEKMQSDKGSIPDRFSAQQFSDYHSELNMSSLELGDSALYFCASSGSRREQYFGPGTRLTVT.